The source of this T cell receptor (beta chain) is a study of blood T cell repertoires in COVID-19. Across the study: The samples span acute and convalescent COVID-19 from the United States, Italy and Spain.

Trimming took off 4 bases at V and 0 bases at J, with 7 bases between the two ends. From germline, CDR1 is SQVTM and CDR2 ANQGSEA. This CDR3 is 13 amino acids long. Here immunoSEQ multiplex PCR was the method, and the copy in TCRdb shows in-frame clones only, minus some. Of 120,000 to 150,000 clones listed, about 80% are singletons. The sequence was obtained from a human donor in a cohort sampled during active COVID-19. The sequencing sample was made of peripheral blood. This chain connects TRBV29-1 to TRBJ1-5; no clear D. The chain's CDR3 is CSVAENSNQPQHF. In DNA form, the CDR3 reads TGCAGCGTTGCCGAGAATAGCAATCAGCCCCAGCATTTT. The full variable domain, its missing parts supplied by reference TRBV29-1 and TRBJ1-5, is SAVISQKPSRDICQRGTSLTIQCQVDSQVTMMFWYRQQPGQSLTLIATANQGSEATYESGFVIDKFPISRPNLTFSTLTVSNMSPEDSSIYLCSVAENSNQPQHFGDGTRLSIL.